A selection of T cell receptor beta chains follows, all from one sample in a study of early T cells in non-severe SARS-CoV-2 infection. TCRdb itself ran the 5' RACE reads through MiXCR, one entry per CDR3 protein. The sample records about 110,000 distinct CDR3 sequences, around 10% being singletons. Material for sequencing was whole blood. These receptors were taken from an adult who was a healthcare worker with PCR-confirmed SARS-CoV-2 infection or an uninfected control (not recorded which). Each CDR3 is given with its conserved first and last residue. The order of the fields is D gene, V gene, clone size, J gene, CDR3 DNA, CDR3 protein. A D gene is named only where the DNA matches it firmly. Rows may omit the clone size; those that give it use once, few, many or a size class.

-,TRBV9,many,TRBJ2-3,TGTGCCAGCAGCTACCCCCCCCTCACAGATACGCAGTATTTT,CASSYPPLTDTQYF
TRBD2,TRBV20-1,-,TRBJ2-7,TGCAGTGCTATTCCGCTACCGGGACTAGCGGGAGGAGCTTACGAGCAGTACTTC,CSAIPLPGLAGGAYEQYF
-,TRBV30,few,TRBJ2-1,TGTGCCTGGGAGGGGACCGCCCCACATGAGCAGTTCTTC,CAWEGTAPHEQFF
TRBD2,TRBV12-3/TRBV12-4,-,TRBJ2-7,TGTGCCAGCAGAAACGGGGGGTACTACGAGCAGTACTTC,CASRNGGYYEQYF
-,TRBV5-4,-,TRBJ2-3,TGTGCCAGCAGCTCTCTTAGCGTAACTAGCACAGATACGCAGTATTTT,CASSSLSVTSTDTQYF
-,TRBV29-1,-,TRBJ1-5,TGCAGCGTTGAGCCAGGCCTCAATCAGCCCCAGCATTTT,CSVEPGLNQPQHF
TRBD2,TRBV20-1,few,TRBJ2-3,TGCAGTGCAGATTCCCTCCTAGCGGGAGTCGGCCGAAAGAAGATAAGCACAGATACGCAGTATTTT,CSADSLLAGVGRKKISTDTQYF
-,TRBV28,many,TRBJ1-5,TGTGCCACCCAGTTCACGGTGAATCAGCCCCAGCATTTT,CATQFTVNQPQHF
TRBD1,TRBV29-1,-,TRBJ2-7,TGCAGCGTCGAGACAGGGAGCTCCTACGAGCAGTACTTC,CSVETGSSYEQYF
-,TRBV3-1,-,TRBJ2-1,TGTGCCAGCAGCCAAGGTCATGAGCAGTTCTTC,CASSQGHEQFF
TRBD2,TRBV5-1,-,TRBJ2-1,TGCGCCAGCAGCTTGGAGGGGACTAGGATCTACAATGAGCAGTTCTTC,CASSLEGTRIYNEQFF
-,TRBV29-1,many,TRBJ2-1,TGCAGCGTTGCTGTCTTGGACGGAGGACACAATGAGCAGTTCTTC,CSVAVLDGGHNEQFF
-,TRBV20-1,few,TRBJ1-5,TGCAGTGCTAGACCGCACAGTAACAATCAGCCCCAGCATTTT,CSARPHSNNQPQHF
-,TRBV7-2,-,TRBJ1-1,TGTGCCAGCACCATTACCCAGGGTGTCGCTGAAGCTTTCTTT,CASTITQGVAEAFF
-,TRBV7-9,-,TRBJ2-7,TGTGCCAGCAGCTTAGCCGGTACATCCGAGCAGTACTTC,CASSLAGTSEQYF
-,TRBV4-1,many,TRBJ1-2,TGCGCCAGCAGCCCCCGACCGGACTATGGCTACACCTTC,CASSPRPDYGYTF
TRBD2,TRBV27,-,TRBJ2-7,TGTGCCAGCAGTTTTTACGGGGGGTCCTACGAGCAGTACTTC,CASSFYGGSYEQYF
TRBD2,TRBV12-3/TRBV12-4,many,TRBJ2-2,TGTGCCAGCACAGGGCCCCCAAGGGGCGGGAGACCCGGGGAGCTGTTTTTT,CASTGPPRGGRPGELFF
-,TRBV2,many,TRBJ2-5,TGTGCCAGCAGTGAAGATGGCAGCACGGGCCAGTACTTC,CASSEDGSTGQYF
TRBD2,TRBV20-1,many,TRBJ2-3,TGCAGTGCTAGAGTGACAGCGGGAGCTTCAGATACGCAGTATTTT,CSARVTAGASDTQYF
-,TRBV7-2,few,TRBJ2-7,TGTGCCAGCAGCCCCGGGGGTCTCAGGGAGCAGTACTTC,CASSPGGLREQYF
-,TRBV14,-,TRBJ2-6,TGTGCCAGCAGCCAAGATGGAGGGGCCAACGTCCTGACTTTC,CASSQDGGANVLTF